Presented here are 10 T cell receptor beta chains from one specimen sequenced in a study of human T cells and chemical hapten exposure. Whole blood, unfractionated, served as the material for total RNA extraction. Via MiXCR, TCRdb re-called the 5' RACE reads, giving one row per CDR3 protein. The sample has 80,000 or so distinct CDR3 sequences, 15% seen once. The receptors originated from a female donor in good health.

This clonotype was seen more than once but under ten times. V gene TRBV30 combines with J gene TRBJ2-1; D may be TRBD2 (6 bases). Germline V gene data show CDR1 as GTSNPN and CDR2 as SVGIG (reference sequence). CDR3 length: 13 amino acids. The V end was cut by 2 bases, the J end by 10 bases, with 15 bases between. Here the CDR3 DNA reads TGTGCCTGGAGTCACAGCGGGCCCCGAGAGCAGTTCTTC. Its translation is CAWSHSGPREQFF.

The chain couples TRBV3-1 to TRBJ2-7; TRBD2 matches at 7 bases. CDR3 length: 13 amino acids. The V gene end was trimmed by 1 base and the J gene end by 3 bases; junction bases not matched to a gene: 0. The germline V gene has CDR1 LGHDT and CDR2 YNNKEL (reference sequence). The CDR3 DNA follows: TGTGCCAGCAGCCAAGGGGGGGGCTACGAGCAGTACTTC. This encodes CASSQGGGYEQYF.

In this sample, this clonotype turned up a few times. The V gene is TRBV5-6, the J gene TRBJ1-4; 7 nucleotides agree with TRBD1. V lost 0 bases to trimming and J lost 0 bases; unmatched junction nucleotides: 14. Germline loops: CDR1 SGHDT, CDR2 YYEEEE. This CDR3 has 20 amino acids. CDR3 DNA sequence: TGTGCCAGCAGCTTGGGGTGGTCGACAGGGATATCAGCAACTAATGAAAAACTGTTTTTT. Amino acids: CASSLGWSTGISATNEKLFF.

This clonotype was counted between two and nine times. The chain carries TRBV7-2 and TRBJ2-3, with no clear D. The CDR3 is 12 amino acids. The V end lost 5 bases, the J end lost 4 bases, and 7 bases lay between the germline ends. The germline V gene encodes CDR1 SGHTA and CDR2 FQGNSA. The CDR3: CASSSPADTQYF. In DNA, the CDR3 is TGTGCCAGCAGCAGCCCGGCAGATACGCAGTATTTT.

This clonotype is a singleton in its sample. The gene calls are TRBV5-4 and TRBJ1-1, with TRBD1 matching over 7 bases. The CDR3 loop spans 19 amino acids. The germline gives CDR1 SGHNT, CDR2 YYREEE (reference sequence). After removal of 4 bases from V and 1 base from J, the junction contained 19 bases not matched to a gene. In DNA form, the CDR3 reads TGTGCCAGCAGCACCTTTGGGAGGGGCCCAAGGGGGCCGAACACTGAAGCTTTCTTT. Amino acids: CASSTFGRGPRGPNTEAFF.

This sequence joins TRBV2 and TRBJ1-1; D is possibly TRBD1 (5 bases). Trimming took off 4 bases at V and 5 bases at J, with 17 bases between the two ends. The germline V gene encodes CDR1 SNHLY and CDR2 FYNNEI. This CDR3 comprises 15 residues. CDR3 sequence reads: CASSVYGQGVTEAFF. The CDR3, as DNA: TGTGCCAGCAGTGTTTATGGTCAGGGCGTAACTGAAGCTTTCTTT.

This chain connects TRBV4-1 to TRBJ1-5; no clear D gene. CDR3 size: 15 residues. Looked up from germline, CDR1 is MGHRA and CDR2 is YSYEKL. V was clipped by 3 bases and J by 4 bases, with 13 bases between them. CDR3 amino acids: CASSQARTENQPQHF. CDR3 in DNA: TGCGCCAGCAGCCAGGCTAGGACGGAGAATCAGCCCCAGCATTTT.

J is TRBJ2-2 and V is TRBV4-1; D remains unclear. The CDR3 consists of 16 residues. V lost 0 bases and J lost 6, with 14 bases in between. CDR1 is MGHRA and CDR2 is YSYEKL in the germline V gene. In nucleotides, the CDR3 is TGCGCCAGCAGCCAAGACTTCTCGGGCCGATCCGGGGAGCTGTTTTTT. Encoded protein: CASSQDFSGRSGELFF.

This clonotype has only a few counts. The CDR3 DNA sequence: TGTGCCAGCACACCTTCAGGGGGACCTAATGAAAAACTGTTTTTT. It translates to CASTPSGGPNEKLFF. This chain links TRBV28 with TRBJ1-4; 7 bases align to TRBD1. The V gene end was trimmed by 7 bases and the J gene end by 3 bases; junction bases not matched to a gene: 8. The CDR3 has 15 residues. Germline lookup yields CDR1 MDHEN and CDR2 SYDVKM.

The rearrangement uses TRBV6-1 and TRBJ2-2; no firm D call. The CDR3 spans 13 residues. The V and J ends lost 6 bases and 5 bases respectively, with 10 bases between them. The V gene's germline CDR1 is MNHNS and CDR2 SASEGT. CDR3 region: CASRALGTGELFF. CDR3 nucleotides: TGTGCCAGCAGGGCCCTAGGGACCGGGGAGCTGTTTTTT.